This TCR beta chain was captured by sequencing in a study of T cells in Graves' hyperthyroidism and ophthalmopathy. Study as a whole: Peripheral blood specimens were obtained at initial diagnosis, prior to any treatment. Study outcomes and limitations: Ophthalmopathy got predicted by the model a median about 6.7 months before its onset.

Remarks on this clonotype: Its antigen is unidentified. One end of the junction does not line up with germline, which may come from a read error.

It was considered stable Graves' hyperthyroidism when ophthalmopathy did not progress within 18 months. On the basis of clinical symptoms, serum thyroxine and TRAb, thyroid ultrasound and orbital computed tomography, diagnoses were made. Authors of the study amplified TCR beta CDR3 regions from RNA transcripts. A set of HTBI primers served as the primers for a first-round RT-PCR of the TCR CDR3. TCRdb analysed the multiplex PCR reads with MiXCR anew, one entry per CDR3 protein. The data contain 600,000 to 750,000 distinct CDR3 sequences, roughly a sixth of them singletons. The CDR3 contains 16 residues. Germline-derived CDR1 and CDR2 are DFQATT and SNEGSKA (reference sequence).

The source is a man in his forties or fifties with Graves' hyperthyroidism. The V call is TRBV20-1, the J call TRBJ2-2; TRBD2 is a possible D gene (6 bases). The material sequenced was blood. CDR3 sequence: CSALVPDYPNAGELFF. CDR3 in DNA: TGCAGTGCTCTTGTTCCGGACTACCCGAACGCCGGGGAGCTGTTTTTT.